This T cell receptor beta chain was found in a study of blood T cell repertoires in COVID-19. On the study more broadly: Some COVID-19 samples were acute and others convalescent; all came from the United States, Italy and Spain.

Source study methods: It was from reference gene primer amplification that nucleated cell counts were estimated. TCRdb keeps only in-frame clones here, not all; method: immunoSEQ multiplex PCR. D and trimming were read from the DNA, whereas the V and J calls and clone size are those reported in that table. Of 250,000 to 350,000 clones listed, 88% were seen once; the top ten hold about 11%. The Seattle patients, enrolled during active infection, were followed longitudinally. The length of the CDR3 is 13 residues. With V trimmed by 9 bases and J by 7 bases, 6 bases remained unmatched. The germline V gene has CDR1 MNHEY and CDR2 SVGAGI.

The chain employs TRBV6-5 and TRBJ1-6; 7 bases map to TRBD1. This receptor was obtained from a woman in her twenties or thirties with COVID-19, enrolled during active disease. Sequencing input: peripheral blood. CDR3 protein: CASTGERNSPLHF. The CDR3 DNA reads TGTGCCAGTACAGGGGAACGGAATTCACCCCTCCACTTT.